The clone carrying this T cell receptor (beta chain) was picked up a small number of times. Its antigen is still unknown. These data belong to a study of T cell repertoires in cytomegalovirus infection. On the study more broadly: CMV infection and matching HLA type were both indicated by public TCR beta signatures.

MiXCR, applied by TCRdb to the reads, yields one record per CDR3 protein. This table has more than 250,000 distinct CDR3 sequences, around 25% appearing once. V lost 5 bases and J 5 bases, leaving 15 bases between the germline ends. The CDR3 length is 14 residues. The origin of this receptor is a human donor in good health (CMV status not recorded). Some clones in this sample may be carry-over from other donors' samples. This rearrangement joins TRBV12-3 or TRBV12-4 to TRBJ2-5; a possible D gene is TRBD2 (6 bases). Sequenced here: cultured PBMCs, sampled from culture after CMV antigen stimulation. The CDR3 protein is CASSVLGGTETQYF. CDR3 coding DNA: TGTGCCAGCAGTGTCCTCGGGGGTACTGAGACCCAGTACTTC.